These T cell receptor beta chains were read from a single sample in a study of cytotoxic CD8 clonotypes in ibrutinib-treated CLL. Measured with immunoSEQ multiplex PCR; TCRdb has only the in-frame clones, and not every one. Here the sample spans some 120,000 clones, roughly 57% being singletons. Sequencing was performed on PBMCs, taken after 24 months of ibrutinib treatment. The receptor source for this set is a human donor with chronic lymphocytic leukemia. Each CDR3 is given with its conserved first and last residue. D genes are given only for firm matches. Expanded clones are given a class, and other clones once, few, many or no size at all.

size	V	D	J	DNA	CDR3
few	TRBV10-2	-	TRBJ2-4	TGCGCCAGCAGTCCCGTGGTAGCCAAAAACATTCAGTACTTC	CASSPVVAKNIQYF
-	TRBV29-1	-	TRBJ2-3	TGCAGCGTTGACTCAGGGACGGATACGCAGTATTTT	CSVDSGTDTQYF
few	TRBV29-1	TRBD1	TRBJ2-7	TGCAGCGTTGGGCACCTAGAGGACAGGGGTCTCTCCTACGAGCAGTACTTC	CSVGHLEDRGLSYEQYF
-	TRBV6-5	-	TRBJ2-1	TGTGCCAGCAGTTACCTGGGCCAGGTTGATGAGCAGTTCTTC	CASSYLGQVDEQFF
-	TRBV10-3	TRBD1	TRBJ1-1	TGTGCCGCCGATCCCGGGGACAGTCGCGGGGATGAAGCTTTCTTT	CAADPGDSRGDEAFF
-	TRBV6-1	-	TRBJ2-3	TGTGCCAGCAGCCCAAGATGGGGGCAGACAGATACGCAGTATTTT	CASSPRWGQTDTQYF
-	TRBV27	-	TRBJ1-1	TGTGCCAGCCCAAACGAAGGGGCTTTCTTT	CASPNEGAFF
-	TRBV28	-	TRBJ2-1	TGTGCCAGCGTCCGTGGGGGCCGTAGCTCCTACAATGAGCAGTTCTTC	CASVRGGRSSYNEQFF
few	TRBV30	-	TRBJ1-6	TGTGCCTGGAGTGGAACAGGGAAGAGTTCACCCCTCCACTTT	CAWSGTGKSSPLHF
-	TRBV7-6	-	TRBJ2-6	TGTGCCAGCAGCGCTAGGGACTCTGGGGCCAACGTCCTGACTTTC	CASSARDSGANVLTF
few	TRBV27	TRBD1	TRBJ1-5	TGTGCCAGCAGTCAACAGGGGAATCAGCCCCAGCATTTT	CASSQQGNQPQHF
-	TRBV6-5	TRBD1	TRBJ1-1	TGTGCCAGCAGTTACCGGGACAGCTATGAAGCTTTCTTT	CASSYRDSYEAFF
few	TRBV7-8	TRBD1	TRBJ1-6	TGTGCCAGCAGTTTAGGGCTCTTGACAGGGGATTCACCCCTCCACTTT	CASSLGLLTGDSPLHF
-	TRBV7-2	-	TRBJ2-3	TGTGCCAGCAGCTTAGACAGCATGACTAGCACAGATACGCAGTATTTT	CASSLDSMTSTDTQYF
few	TRBV5-1	TRBD1	TRBJ1-5	TGCGCCAGCAGCGTCGGGACAGGGGAACAGCCCCAGCATTTT	CASSVGTGEQPQHF
few	TRBV6-1	-	TRBJ1-5	TGTGCCAGCAGTGATAAGGGGGTTCTATATAGCAATCAGCCCCAGCATTTT	CASSDKGVLYSNQPQHF
few	TRBV11-3	-	TRBJ1-2	TGTGCCAGCAGCTTCTTCGACCTAGGGACCTTC	CASSFFDLGTF
-	TRBV6-1	-	TRBJ2-7	TGTGCCAGCAGTGCTAGCTACGAGCAGTACTTC	CASSASYEQYF
-	TRBV2	-	TRBJ1-1	TGTGCCAGCAGTGAACGGTTGAACACTGAAGCTTTCTTT	CASSERLNTEAFF
few	TRBV7-2	-	TRBJ1-5	TGTGCCAGCAGCCCTGGACAGACCAATCAGCCCCAGCATTTT	CASSPGQTNQPQHF
few	TRBV7-9	-	TRBJ1-2	TGTGCCAGCAGCTTACTCTATGGCTACACCTTC	CASSLLYGYTF
-	TRBV29-1	TRBD2	TRBJ2-5	TGCAGCGTTGATTTCCCACCCGGGACTAGCGGGGGGACTTACCTGTACCAAGAGACCCAGTACTTC	CSVDFPPGTSGGTYLYQETQYF
-	TRBV7-2	-	TRBJ1-2	TGTGCCAGCAGCTCCGGGACTGCCTTTGGCTACACCTTC	CASSSGTAFGYTF
-	TRBV25-1	-	TRBJ2-1	TGTGCCAGCAGTGCCCACCAGGGGAATATCGGGGAGAATGAGCAGTTCTTC	CASSAHQGNIGENEQFF
few	TRBV7-8	-	TRBJ1-1	TGTGCCAGCACCTCAGAAAAACCGAACACTGAAGCTTTCTTT	CASTSEKPNTEAFF
-	TRBV7-2	-	TRBJ1-3	TGTGCCAGCAGCTTTGGGGGACCTCCCAGTGGAAACACCATATATTTT	CASSFGGPPSGNTIYF
-	TRBV19	-	TRBJ1-3	TGTGCCAGTAGAATGGGGGGCTCTGGAAACACCATATATTTT	CASRMGGSGNTIYF
-	TRBV6-6	TRBD1	TRBJ1-2	TGTGCCAGCAGGACAGGGGAAGGGAACTATGGCTACACCTTC	CASRTGEGNYGYTF
-	TRBV5-1	-	TRBJ2-7	TGCGCCAGCAGCCTCTTTGCGGGGCGCGCCTACGAGCAGTACTTC	CASSLFAGRAYEQYF
-	TRBV4-2	-	TRBJ2-7	TGTGCCAGCAGCCAAGCAACAGATGTTCTGGGGCTTTCCGAGCAGTACTTC	CASSQATDVLGLSEQYF
-	TRBV30	-	TRBJ1-6	TGTGCCTGGCAGTCAGGCTCCTATAATTCACCCCTCCACTTT	CAWQSGSYNSPLHF
-	TRBV7-2	-	TRBJ1-5	TGTGCCAGCAGCTTGGACGGGTTGAATCAGCCCCAGCATTTT	CASSLDGLNQPQHF
few	TRBV28	-	TRBJ1-4	TGTGCCAGCAGTTCACATCAGGTGATTGAAAAACTGTTTTTT	CASSSHQVIEKLFF
-	TRBV6-6	-	TRBJ1-3	TGTGCCAGCAGTTACGGCCGTCCGGGAAACACCATATATTTT	CASSYGRPGNTIYF
-	TRBV10-1	-	TRBJ1-1	TGCGCCAGCAGCGCCACAGGACTGAACACTGAAGCTTTCTTT	CASSATGLNTEAFF
-	TRBV2	-	TRBJ2-2	TGTGCCAGCGCAGGGACCGGGGAGCTGTTTTTT	CASAGTGELFF
few	TRBV6-4	-	TRBJ2-7	TGTGCCAGCATGGAAGCCGACGAGCAGTACTTC	CASMEADEQYF
-	TRBV2	-	TRBJ1-6	TGTGCCAGCACCGAGGGTGCAGGCTTCAATTCACCCCTCCACTTT	CASTEGAGFNSPLHF
-	TRBV11-2	-	TRBJ2-5	TGTGCCAGCAGCCCAGGGAGAGAGACCCAGTACTTC	CASSPGRETQYF
-	TRBV7-2	-	TRBJ2-3	TGTGCCAGTGGGGGGCTAACAGATACGCAGTATTTT	CASGGLTDTQYF
-	TRBV9	TRBD2	TRBJ2-3	TGTGCCAGCAGCCTTCGGGTAGGGCTAGCGGCCACAGATACGCAGTATTTT	CASSLRVGLAATDTQYF
-	TRBV7-9	-	TRBJ1-1	TGTGCCAGCAGCTTAATTGGGTTACAGAGTGAAGCTTTCTTT	CASSLIGLQSEAFF
-	TRBV28	-	TRBJ2-7	TGTGCCAGCAGTTTAACAACCTACGAGCAGTACTTC	CASSLTTYEQYF
-	TRBV9	-	TRBJ1-1	TGTGCCAGCAGGCCTACCGTCCCGAACACTGAAGCTTTCTTT	CASRPTVPNTEAFF
-	TRBV7-6	-	TRBJ1-4	TGTGCCAGCAGCTCCCGGGATGATAAACTGTTTTTT	CASSSRDDKLFF
few	TRBV30	TRBD2	TRBJ2-2	TGTGCCTGCACCACGATAGCGGGGGCGAACACCGGGGAGCTGTTTTTT	CACTTIAGANTGELFF
-	TRBV30	-	TRBJ1-4	TGTGCCTGGAGGGGGAGTGCAACTAATGAAAAACTGTTTTTT	CAWRGSATNEKLFF
-	TRBV6-5	-	TRBJ1-2	TGTGCCAGCAGTTCCAAAGGGGGAGGTGGTGGCTACACCTTC	CASSSKGGGGGYTF
few	TRBV5-4	TRBD2	TRBJ2-7	TGTGCCAGCAGCTCGACCGAGCGGGGGCCAGACTTC	CASSSTERGPDF
few	TRBV6-6	-	TRBJ2-1	TGTGCCAGCAGTTACATGGGGGAGGACAATGAGCAGTTCTTC	CASSYMGEDNEQFF
many	TRBV7-2	-	TRBJ2-2	TGTGCCAGCAGCCCCCTGGTTGGTGCCGGGGAGCTGTTTTTT	CASSPLVGAGELFF
-	TRBV19	TRBD1	TRBJ1-2	TGTGCCAGTGGGACAGGAGGAAAGGGCTACACCTTC	CASGTGGKGYTF
-	TRBV28	TRBD1	TRBJ1-1	TGTGCCAGCACCCGTGAAAGACAGGGCACTGAAGCTTTCTTT	CASTRERQGTEAFF
-	TRBV7-3	TRBD2	TRBJ2-7	TGTGCCAGCAGCTTAACTGCTAGCGGGGGGACCTTCCCCTACGAGCAGTACTTC	CASSLTASGGTFPYEQYF
-	TRBV2	-	TRBJ1-4	TGTGCCAGCAGTGACACCAGGGACGTTGGAAAACTGTTTTTT	CASSDTRDVGKLFF
-	TRBV20-1	-	TRBJ1-2	TGCAGTGCTGGCACAGAAGGCTACACCTTC	CSAGTEGYTF
-	TRBV30	-	TRBJ1-3	TGTGCCACCCGCCCGGGCAGAAGAAACACCATATATTTT	CATRPGRRNTIYF
-	TRBV5-1	TRBD1	TRBJ2-1	TGCGCCAGCAGCTTGGGGACAGGCAGAGACAATGAGCAGTTCTTC	CASSLGTGRDNEQFF
few	TRBV6-6	-	TRBJ1-5	TGTGCCAGCATCCTAGAATCTGGCAATCAGCCCCAGCATTTT	CASILESGNQPQHF
-	TRBV9	-	TRBJ2-5	TGTGCCAGCAACCCTAGTACAGGCCAGACCCAGTACTTC	CASNPSTGQTQYF